The sample holds many counts of the clone carrying this T cell receptor (beta chain). The target antigen is unknown. This CDR3 comprises 13 residues. V lost 6 bases and J 1 base, leaving 10 bases between the germline ends. TCRdb used MiXCR to reprocess the 5' RACE reads, holding one entry per CDR3 protein. The data hold fewer than 50,000 distinct CDR3 sequences, with 8% to 13% observed a single time. This specimen comes from a study of CD8 T cells in ankylosing spondylitis. Overall study results and limits: Significant enrichment of disease-linked clones was reportedly seen in matched ankylosing spondylitis synovial fluid.

This clonotype originated in a male donor with ankylosing spondylitis or in good health (not recorded which). The sample consisted of blood, either unsorted or a sorted T cell fraction (not recorded which). The chain carries TRBV12-3 or TRBV12-4 and TRBJ2-7; D might be TRBD1 (5 bases). In DNA, the CDR3 is TGTGCCAGCAGCTTTCGACAGTCCTACGAGCAGTACTTC. Encoded protein: CASSFRQSYEQYF.